Following are 7 T cell receptor beta chains from one sample sequenced in a study of blood T cell repertoires in COVID-19. Only in-frame clones appear in the TCRdb table, and some are missing; sequencing was by immunoSEQ multiplex PCR. The data hold hundreds of thousands of clones, with 85% observed a single time. The sequenced sample consisted of peripheral blood. The source of these receptors is a human donor in a cohort sampled during active COVID-19.

This chain links TRBV4-3 with TRBJ2-4; 16 bases are shared with TRBD2. The CDR3 has 17 amino acids. The V gene's germline CDR1 is LGHNA and CDR2 YSLEER. J was trimmed by 7 bases and V by 0 bases; bases with no gene match: 3. The DNA of the CDR3 is TGCGCCAGCAGCCAAGAGGGACTAGCGGGAGGGGGTAACATTCAGTACTTC. Translated: CASSQEGLAGGGNIQYF.

The chain has TRBV6-2 or TRBV6-3 and TRBJ2-7, with TRBD1 matching over 8 bases. J was trimmed by 3 bases and V by 2 bases; bases with no gene match: 9. Germline V lookup: CDR1 MNHEY, CDR2 SVGEGT. The CDR3 covers 16 residues. The DNA of the CDR3 is TGTGCCAGCAGTTACAGTGTGGCAGGGGGCCGCTACGAGCAGTACTTC. This translates into CASSYSVAGGRYEQYF.

The rearrangement joins TRBV7-6 to TRBJ2-3; 7 bases agree with TRBD2. CDR3 length: 15 amino acids. V was pared by 2 bases and J by 1 base, with 3 bases of the junction left unmatched. From germline, CDR1 is SGHVS and CDR2 FNYEAQ. CDR3 amino acids: CASSLITSGTDTQYF. The DNA for the CDR3 is TGTGCCAGCAGCTTAATTACTAGCGGCACAGATACGCAGTATTTT.

J is TRBJ1-3 and V is TRBV18; TRBD1 matches 9 bases. V was clipped by 5 bases and J by 0 bases; unmatched bases: 5. This CDR3 contains 16 residues. Germline CDR1 is KGHSH and CDR2 is LQKENI. The CDR3 DNA sequence: TGTGCCAGCTCATCCGGGACAGGGAACTCTGGAAACACCATATATTTT. It yields the protein CASSSGTGNSGNTIYF.

The gene calls are TRBV19 and TRBJ1-5, with D perhaps TRBD1 (5 bases). The ends were cut back, 6 bases at V and 3 bases at J, with 12 bases in the middle. Per the germline V gene, CDR1 is LNHDA and CDR2 is SQIVND (reference sequence). The CDR3 is 14 amino acids. For the CDR3, the DNA is TGTGCCAGTAGGCCTGACAGTCACAATCAGCCCCAGCATTTT. Translation gives CASRPDSHNQPQHF.

The genes are TRBV19 and TRBJ1-5; TRBD1 matches 8 bases. The ends lost 3 bases at V and 2 bases at J; junction bases unmatched: 6. The germline gives CDR1 LNHDA, CDR2 SQIVND (reference sequence). The CDR3 loop spans 16 amino acids. CDR3 nucleotides: TGTGCCAGTAGTATCCGACAGGGGACGCGCAATCAGCCCCAGCATTTT. This sequence encodes CASSIRQGTRNQPQHF. Based on the CDR3 plus reference TRBV19 and TRBJ1-5, the full variable domain is DGGITQSPKYLFRKEGQNVTLSCEQNLNHDAMYWYRQDPGQGLRLIYYSQIVNDFQKGDIAEGYSVSREKKESFPLTVTSAQKNPTAFYLCASSIRQGTRNQPQHFGDGTRLSIL.

The chain uses TRBV11-2 and TRBJ2-7, with D hard to call. Germline CDR1 and CDR2: SGHAT and FQNNGV. V was shortened by 1 base and J by 2 bases, with 3 bases between the two germline ends. This CDR3 comprises 12 residues. The CDR3 nucleotides are TGTGCCAGCAGCTTAGCAGCCTACGAGCAGTACTTC. It is translated as CASSLAAYEQYF. Complete variable domain (other parts from reference TRBV11-2 and TRBJ2-7): EAGVAQSPRYKIIEKRQSVAFWCNPISGHATLYWYQQILGQGPKLLIQFQNNGVVDDSQLPKDRFSAERLKGVDSTLKIQPAKLEDSAVYLCASSLAAYEQYFGPGTRLTVT.